This TCR beta chain was identified in a study of regulatory T cells in long-lasting Graves disease. The CDR3 length is 12 residues. Germline values: CDR1 MDHEN, CDR2 SYDVKM. Trimming left V 1 base short and J 8 bases short, with 5 bases between. This clonotype was detected ten times or more. Assembly of TCR beta libraries relied on iRepertoire HTBI primers together with Arm-PCR of CDR3 regions. TCRdb itself ran the multiplex PCR reads through MiXCR, one entry per CDR3 protein. The table includes more than 350,000 distinct CDR3 sequences, around 23% detected once. Specified time point: persistent/refractory GD, antithyroid drugs over 5 years with positive TRAb. After RNA was extracted from PBMCs, the TCR library was made from it. From an endocrinology department in Xi'an, China, came the patients.

The material sequenced was peripheral blood mononuclear cells (PBMCs), taken when the disease was refractory, from a patient treated with antithyroid drugs. The sequence derives from a female donor with Graves disease. V is TRBV28 and J is TRBJ1-4; D call uncertain. The CDR3 DNA follows: TGTGCCAGCAGTTTATCTAGCGAAAAACTGTTTTTT. This translates into CASSLSSEKLFF.